These 29 T cell receptor beta chains were sequenced from one sample in a study of molecular identifiers for immune sequencing clone quantification. TCRdb fed the PCR reads into MiXCR, producing one record per CDR3 protein. The table lists about 300,000 distinct CDR3 sequences, about 22% of them singletons, with approximately 0.84% in the top ten. The sample consisted of naive CD8+ T cells from blood, with Jurkat cell RNA spiked in. Subset noted: FACS-sorted CD8+CD4-CCR7+CD45RA+ naive T cells. The source is a human donor in good health. Some libraries in this study had Jurkat cell RNA spiked in.

This clonotype was counted ten times or more. The gene calls are TRBV30 and TRBJ2-2; D not resolved. The germline gives CDR1 GTSNPN, CDR2 SVGIG (reference sequence). The CDR3 runs 14 residues. The germline V and J ends were trimmed by 1 base and 3 bases, with 9 bases remaining between them. CDR3 in DNA: TGTGCCTGGAGTGCCACGGGTTACACCGGGGAGCTGTTTTTT. Protein product: CAWSATGYTGELFF.

In this sample, this clonotype turned up a few times. The CDR3 protein is CASSLTPVWVAGVLAQETQYF. The DNA of the CDR3 is TGCGCCAGCAGCTTGACCCCCGTCTGGGTAGCGGGGGTCCTCGCCCAAGAGACCCAGTACTTC. The chain uses TRBV5-1 and TRBJ2-5; 9 positions agree with TRBD2. CDR1 and CDR2 (germline): SGHRS, YFSETQ. This CDR3 is built from 21 residues. The V segment lost 1 base and the J segment 1 base; nucleotides outside the gene matches: 20.

Regarding this clonotype: A read error may explain this, as a much larger clone is one base away. The rearrangement links TRBV23-1 to TRBJ2-5; TRBD1 might be the D (6 bases). TRBV23-1 is annotated as an ORF whose role is uncertain. The CDR3 is 18 amino acids. Between the trimmed V and J ends, which lost 1 base and 2 bases, there was a span of 20 bases. The CDR3 coding sequence is TGCGCCAGCAGTCAATGCAAAAACGAACAGGGACATCAAGAGACCCAGTACTTC. It specifies CASSQCKNEQGHQETQYF.

The rearrangement joins TRBV2 to TRBJ1-2; 8 bases match TRBD1. This CDR3 comprises 15 residues. The germline CDR1 and CDR2 sequences are SNHLY and FYNNEI. The V segment lost 1 base and the J segment 0 bases; nucleotides outside the gene matches: 1. The CDR3 reads CASSEGRGPNYGYTF. The CDR3, as DNA: TGTGCCAGCAGTGAAGGCAGGGGGCCTAACTATGGCTACACCTTC.

Only a few counts were recorded for this clonotype. V and J are TRBV4-3 and TRBJ1-1, with D unclear. Germline V lookup: CDR1 LGHNA, CDR2 YSLEER. This CDR3 is built from 13 residues. The ends were cut back, 4 bases at V and 3 bases at J, with 9 bases in the middle. CDR3 protein: CASSPYMDTEAFF. For the CDR3, the DNA is TGCGCCAGCAGCCCCTATATGGACACTGAAGCTTTCTTT.

Comment on this clonotype: Just one base apart from a much larger clone, this may be a read error. V usage is TRBV7-9 and J usage is TRBJ1-5, with D hard to call. The CDR3 sequence is 14 residues long. Deletions cut 4 bases from V and 3 bases from J, with 10 bases between. Germline V gene lookup returns CDR1 SEHNR and CDR2 FQNEAQ (reference sequence). CDR3 protein: CASSSVTNNQPQHF. In DNA, the CDR3 is TGTGCCAGCAGCTCCGTTACTAACAATCAGCCCCAGCATTTT.

This clonotype was seen repeatedly, ten times or more. The rearrangement links TRBV2 to TRBJ2-3; 7 bases are shared with TRBD2. V lost 5 bases and J lost 5; bases outside the gene matches: 13. The CDR3 has 16 residues. Germline lookup yields CDR1 SNHLY and CDR2 FYNNEI. CDR3 amino acids: CASSPREGGFEDTQYF. The CDR3 DNA reads as TGTGCCAGCAGTCCCAGGGAGGGTGGGTTTGAAGATACGCAGTATTTT.

This clonotype was seen repeatedly, ten times or more. This chain connects TRBV6-5 to TRBJ1-4; D possibly corresponds to TRBD1 (6 bases). Germline CDR1 is MNHEY and CDR2 is SVGAGI. This CDR3 contains 15 residues. The germline V and J ends were trimmed by 5 bases and 8 bases, with 18 bases remaining between them. Here the CDR3 reads CASSRTSGTNEKLFF. The DNA for the CDR3 is TGTGCCAGCAGTCGGACGTCCGGGACAAACGAAAAACTGTTTTTT.

This clonotype was seen repeatedly, ten times or more. J is TRBJ1-5 and V is TRBV6-2 or TRBV6-3; 8 bases align to TRBD1. J gave up 5 bases and V 5 bases, and 5 bases lay outside the gene matches. The length of the CDR3 is 14 residues. CDR1 is MNHEY and CDR2 is SVGEGT in the germline V gene. CDR3 coding DNA: TGTGCCAGCAGTCGCGGACAGGGCGATCAGCCCCAGCATTTT. As protein: CASSRGQGDQPQHF.

This clonotype was counted many times. The rearrangement links TRBV7-6 to TRBJ2-5; D is possibly TRBD1 (6 bases). This CDR3 has 16 amino acids. The germline gives CDR1 SGHVS, CDR2 FNYEAQ. The germline V and J ends were trimmed by 3 bases and 5 bases, with 19 bases remaining between them. This CDR3 is CASSLNYQQGPETQYF. CDR3 sequence (DNA): TGTGCCAGCAGCTTGAACTACCAACAGGGACCGGAGACCCAGTACTTC.

Many counts were recorded for this clonotype. The chain employs TRBV20-1 and TRBJ1-6, with a tentative D call TRBD1 (5 bases). Per the germline V gene, CDR1 is DFQATT and CDR2 is SNEGSKA (reference sequence). The CDR3 is made up of 16 amino acids. V dropped 0 bases and J dropped 6 bases, with 15 bases sitting between them. This chain's CDR3 is CSARDSRDPFNSPLHF. In DNA form, the CDR3 reads TGCAGTGCTAGAGATTCCAGGGACCCATTTAATTCACCCCTCCACTTT.

This clonotype occurred many times. CDR3 nucleotide sequence: TGTGCCAGCAGCTTAGTCTCCAGGGCAGAGACCCAGTACTTC. Translating gives CASSLVSRAETQYF. This chain joins TRBV7-2 and TRBJ2-5; TRBD1 might be the D (5 bases). The CDR3 is 14 residues long. The germline V and J ends were trimmed by 1 base and 4 bases, with 10 bases remaining between them. Germline assignment: CDR1 SGHTA and CDR2 FQGNSA.

The table lists this clonotype with many counts. This rearrangement joins TRBV12-5 to TRBJ1-1; D ambiguous. This CDR3 spans 14 amino acids. CDR1 LGHNT and CDR2 FRNRAP come from the germline V gene. V dropped 10 bases and J dropped 2 bases, with 17 bases sitting between them. CDR3 DNA sequence: TGTGCTACCGCCTCATCCCCCAGCAACACTGAAGCTTTCTTT. Protein: CATASSPSNTEAFF.

This clonotype was seen many times. This sequence joins TRBV5-4 and TRBJ2-7; TRBD1 or TRBD2 may be the D gene (5 bases each). Germline CDR1 reads SGHNT; CDR2 reads YYREEE (reference sequence). The CDR3 length is 13 residues. V was shortened by 4 bases and J by 6 bases, with 14 bases between the two germline ends. CDR3 sequence: CASSAGTPLEQYF. CDR3 sequence (DNA): TGTGCCAGCAGCGCCGGGACCCCACTCGAGCAGTACTTC.

In the case of this clonotype: A much larger clone differs by one base, so this may be a read error. The CDR3 protein is CASIRTPEDYGYAF. The CDR3 region has the DNA TGTGCCAGCATCCGGACTCCTGAAGACTATGGCTACGCCTTC. The gene calls are TRBV5-6 and TRBJ1-2; D remains ambiguous. Looked up from germline, CDR1 is SGHDT and CDR2 is YYEEEE. The CDR3 loop spans 14 amino acids.

This clonotype was seen repeatedly, ten times or more. This chain joins TRBV4-3 and TRBJ1-1; perhaps TRBD1 as D (5 bases). The CDR3 totals 15 residues. Germline CDR1 LGHNA, CDR2 YSLEER. The ends were cut back, 0 bases at V and 4 bases at J, with 12 bases in the middle. The CDR3 is CASSQDPAGLTEAFF. CDR3 nucleotides: TGCGCCAGCAGCCAAGATCCGGCAGGGCTCACTGAAGCTTTCTTT.

About this clonotype itself: Germline is not matched at one junction end, which may reflect a read error. The chain joins TRBV19 to TRBJ2-1; D ambiguous. This CDR3 contains 15 residues. Germline CDR1 LNHDA, CDR2 SQIVND (reference sequence). As DNA, the CDR3 is TGTGTCAGTAGTATAGTTGGGCAGCAGAACAACGAGCAGTTCTTC. Its translation: CVSSIVGQQNNEQFF. Based on the CDR3 plus reference TRBV19 and TRBJ2-1, the full variable domain is DGGITQSPKYLFRKEGQNVTLSCEQNLNHDAMYWYRQDPGQGLRLIYYSQIVNDFQKGDIAEGYSVSREKKESFPLTVTSAQKNPTAFYLCVSSIVGQQNNEQFFGPGTRLTVL.

The chain recombines TRBV11-2 with TRBJ1-2, with D tentatively TRBD1 (6 bases). V shed 5 bases and J shed 1 base, with 17 bases lying between them. Germline V gives CDR1 SGHAT, CDR2 FQNNGV. The CDR3 runs 16 residues. CDR3 in DNA: TGTGCCAGCAGCATTCCTAGGGGGTATGGTAACTATGGCTACACCTTC. Its translation: CASSIPRGYGNYGYTF.

This clonotype was found many times. J is TRBJ1-4 and V is TRBV15, with D perhaps TRBD1 (5 bases). Trimming removed 0 bases from V and 7 bases from J, with 15 bases in between. The CDR3 totals 16 residues. Germline loops: CDR1 LNHNV, CDR2 YYDKDF (reference sequence). This chain's CDR3 is CATSRDWGTGGEKLFF. The CDR3 DNA follows: TGTGCCACCAGCAGAGATTGGGGGACGGGAGGTGAAAAACTGTTTTTT.

This chain connects TRBV27 to TRBJ2-7, with D maybe TRBD2 (6 bases). Germline CDR1 is MNHEY and CDR2 is SMNVEV (reference sequence). The CDR3 loop spans 12 amino acids. Trimming took off 5 bases at V and 9 bases at J, with 14 bases between the two ends. In nucleotides, the CDR3 is TGTGCCAGCAGTCACGACGGGGGTCGGCAGTACTTC. It translates to CASSHDGGRQYF.

There are many counts of this clonotype. J is TRBJ1-4 and V is TRBV4-2; tentative D call: TRBD1 (5 bases). The ends were cut back, 0 bases at V and 8 bases at J, with 19 bases in the middle. The CDR3 covers 17 residues. Per the germline V gene, CDR1 is LGHNA and CDR2 is YNFKEQ. The CDR3, as DNA: TGTGCCAGCAGCCAAGAAGGGGCAGACTTACTCTACGAAAAACTGTTTTTT. It encodes CASSQEGADLLYEKLFF.

The chain combines TRBV14 with TRBJ2-6, with D hard to call. The CDR3 loop spans 15 amino acids. V shed 4 bases and J shed 4 bases, with 11 bases lying between them. Per the germline V gene, CDR1 is SGHDN and CDR2 is FVKESK. The CDR3 sequence: CASSPFYSGANVLTF. The CDR3 DNA is TGTGCCAGCAGCCCCTTCTACTCGGGGGCCAACGTCCTGACTTTC.

This clonotype was counted between two and nine times. Without the conserved terminal phenylalanine or tryptophan, this CDR3 likely stems from a read error. V gene TRBV28 combines with J gene TRBJ2-7, with D uncertain. Looked up from germline, CDR1 is MDHEN and CDR2 is SYDVKM. V shed 2 bases and J shed 4 bases, with 15 bases lying between them. This CDR3 spans 15 amino acids. The CDR3 sequence is CASSLTGALGYEQYL. CDR3 nucleotide sequence: TGTGCCAGCAGTTTAACTGGAGCCCTGGGGTACGAGCAGTACCTC.

This clonotype was observed a single time. A much larger clone differs from this one at a single base, so this may be a read error. The chain is built from TRBV7-6 and TRBJ2-1; no reliable D call. Germline loops: CDR1 SGHVS, CDR2 FNYEAQ. CDR3 size: 12 residues. The CDR3 DNA reads TGTGCCAGCAGCTCCTCCCACAATGAGCAGTTCTTC. It is translated as CASSSSHNEQFF.

This clonotype occurred many times. J is TRBJ1-2 and V is TRBV27; 9 nucleotides match TRBD1. V dropped 5 bases and J dropped 0; count of bases not matched to a gene: 7. The germline V gene encodes CDR1 MNHEY and CDR2 SMNVEV (reference sequence). This CDR3 contains 16 residues. In DNA form, the CDR3 reads TGTGCCAGCAGTGGACAGGGGCGAGGGGCTAACTATGGCTACACCTTC. Its protein product is CASSGQGRGANYGYTF.

The sample holds many counts of this clonotype. Written as DNA, the CDR3 is TGCGCCAGCAGCCCCAGGGCCTCTGGACCTGAAGCTTTCTTT. This sequence encodes CASSPRASGPEAFF. This chain joins TRBV4-3 and TRBJ1-1; D may be TRBD1 (5 bases). The CDR3 spans 14 residues. Trimming took 4 bases from V and 6 from J, leaving 15 bases between them. Germline-derived CDR1 and CDR2 are LGHNA and YSLEER.

The gene calls are TRBV19 and TRBJ2-2; 12 nucleotides agree with TRBD1. Unmatched junction bases numbered 9, after V lost 0 bases and J lost 4 bases. The germline gives CDR1 LNHDA, CDR2 SQIVND (reference sequence). The CDR3 extends over 19 amino acids. The CDR3 loop reads CASSIDPGQGARFTGELFF. The CDR3 DNA is TGTGCCAGTAGTATAGACCCGGGACAGGGGGCTCGTTTCACCGGGGAGCTGTTTTTT.

Notes on this clonotype: At one boundary the junction diverges from the germline segment, which might be a read error. The chain has TRBV11-2 and TRBJ2-7; TRBD1 might be the D (6 bases). Germline CDR1 is SGHAT and CDR2 is FQNNGV. There are 13 residues in the CDR3. CDR3 DNA: TGTGCCAGCAGCCACGGGACAACCTACGAGCAGTGCTTC. This translates into CASSHGTTYEQCF.

Many counts were recorded for this clonotype. The chain is built from TRBV7-2 and TRBJ1-1, with unresolved D. Trimming took 1 base from V and 5 from J, leaving 8 bases between them. CDR1 is SGHTA and CDR2 is FQGNSA in the germline V gene. The CDR3 consists of 13 residues. The CDR3 is CASSLGLGTEAFF. As DNA, the CDR3 is TGTGCCAGCAGCTTAGGACTGGGAACTGAAGCTTTCTTT.